The 25 T cell receptor beta chains presented below share a single source sample, sequenced in a study of blood T cell repertoires in COVID-19. Sequenced by immunoSEQ multiplex PCR; TCRdb stores in-frame clones only, minus some. Among about 250,000 clones, 70% to 90% were seen once, and the ten largest hold about 6.9%. The sequencing sample was made of PBMCs or T cells enriched from blood (not recorded which). Every receptor here comes from a woman between 50 and 59 years old who had been exposed to COVID-19.

V is TRBV2 and J is TRBJ1-6, with a weak D call TRBD1 (5 bases). Germline values: CDR1 SNHLY, CDR2 FYNNEI. V lost 7 bases and J lost 10, with 17 bases in between. The CDR3 length is 14 residues. DNA of the CDR3: TGTGCCAGCACTTTGGGGCTGACTGAATCACCCCTCCACTTT. Translating gives CASTLGLTESPLHF.

The chain has TRBV30 and TRBJ1-6; the match to TRBD1 covers 9 bases. The length of the CDR3 is 13 residues. Germline V gene sequence: CDR1 GTSNPN, CDR2 SVGIG (reference sequence). The J segment lost 7 bases and the V segment lost 5 bases, leaving 3 bases of the junction unmatched. The CDR3 reads CAWVGTGNSPLHF. CDR3 bases: TGTGCCTGGGTCGGGACAGGGAATTCACCCCTCCACTTT.

The genes are TRBV5-5 and TRBJ1-2; D unclear. Germline V CDR1 and CDR2: SGHKS, YYEKEE (reference sequence). The CDR3 is made up of 15 amino acids. V gave up 0 bases and J gave up 2 bases, with 11 bases separating them. DNA for the CDR3: TGTGCCAGCAGCTTGGAGGCAGCGACCAACTATGGCTACACCTTC. It translates to CASSLEAATNYGYTF.

The chain carries TRBV7-9 and TRBJ1-2, with D perhaps matching TRBD1 (6 bases). CDR1 and CDR2 from the germline V gene are SEHNR and FQNEAQ (reference sequence). There are 14 residues in the CDR3. V shed 2 bases and J shed 2 bases, with 9 bases lying between them. CDR3 loop: CASSLQTGNYGYTF. The CDR3, as DNA: TGTGCCAGCAGCTTACAAACAGGGAACTATGGCTACACCTTC.

The count of this clone is one. This CDR3 reads CASSEFRVNTIYF. As DNA, the CDR3 is TGTGCCAGCAGTGAATTCCGGGTGAACACCATATATTTT. V is TRBV2 and J is TRBJ1-3; D unresolved. The CDR3 contains 13 residues. Trimming left V 2 bases short and J 7 bases short, with 9 bases between. From germline, CDR1 is SNHLY and CDR2 FYNNEI.

The V call is TRBV7-3, the J call TRBJ2-7; the D is unclear. CDR1 SGHTA and CDR2 FQGTGA come from the germline V gene. V dropped 1 base and J dropped 0 bases, with 10 bases sitting between them. This CDR3 is built from 15 residues. The CDR3 nucleotides are TGTGCCAGCAGCTTAAGAGCGTCCAGCTCCTACGAGCAGTACTTC. Translating gives CASSLRASSSYEQYF.

The chain carries TRBV10-2 and TRBJ2-7; weak D call: TRBD2 (5 bases). In germline, CDR1 is WSHSY, CDR2 SAAADI. Trimming cost V 8 bases and J 6 bases, with 14 bases left between them. The CDR3 covers 12 residues. CDR3 in amino acids: CASLDPSGEQYF. The CDR3 bases are TGCGCCAGCCTCGACCCGAGCGGCGAGCAGTACTTC.

This clone was recorded only once. The CDR3, as DNA: TGTGCCAGCTCCGCGGACTCAACCTACGAGCAGTACTTC. It specifies CASSADSTYEQYF. The chain couples TRBV7-9 to TRBJ2-7; D perhaps matches TRBD2 (5 bases). CDR3 length: 13 residues. Germline values: CDR1 SEHNR, CDR2 FQNEAQ (reference sequence). Trimming cost V 8 bases and J 2 bases, with 13 bases left between them.

This rearrangement joins TRBV2 to TRBJ2-7, with TRBD2 identical over 11 bases. The CDR3 is made up of 14 amino acids. Germline V gene data show CDR1 as SNHLY and CDR2 as FYNNEI. V lost 8 bases and J lost 2; bases outside the gene matches: 5. CDR3 nucleotides: TGTGCCAGCGCTAGCGGGGGGCGCCCCTACGAGCAGTACTTC. Translated: CASASGGRPYEQYF.

This clone has a handful of counts. The chain is built from TRBV12-3 or TRBV12-4 and TRBJ1-1, with 7 bases lining up with TRBD1. This CDR3 is 13 amino acids long. V lost 5 bases and J lost 6; bases outside the gene matches: 6. CDR3 region: CASSPTGVAEAFF. The CDR3 DNA reads TGTGCCAGCAGTCCAACAGGGGTAGCTGAAGCTTTCTTT.

The chain has TRBV19 and TRBJ2-3, with D perhaps matching TRBD2 (6 bases). Per germline, CDR1 LNHDA and CDR2 SQIVND (reference sequence). V shed 5 bases and J shed 4 bases, with 16 bases lying between them. The CDR3 spans 15 residues. The CDR3 bases are TGTGCCAGTAGTTCCCATACCGGGGGACCAGATACGCAGTATTTT. This sequence encodes CASSSHTGGPDTQYF.

This clone was seen just once. The chain employs TRBV18 and TRBJ1-3; D is unresolved. This CDR3 has 15 amino acids. The V gene's germline CDR1 is KGHSH and CDR2 LQKENI. Trimming stripped 3 bases from V and 1 base from J, with 10 bases between. CDR3 residues: CASSPEGRSGNTIYF. The DNA of the CDR3 is TGTGCCAGCTCACCCGAGGGTCGGTCTGGAAACACCATATATTTT.

CDR3 amino acids: CASNPPVLTYNEQFF. Here the CDR3 DNA reads TGTGCCAGCAACCCGCCAGTTTTAACCTACAATGAGCAGTTCTTC. The V gene is TRBV7-9, the J gene TRBJ2-1; D unclear. Trimming left V 7 bases short and J 2 bases short, with 15 bases between. Germline CDR1 is SEHNR and CDR2 is FQNEAQ (reference sequence). The CDR3 spans 15 residues.

Concerning this clone: Its ends do not fully match the called genes, so a read error is possible. This chain connects TRBV7-3 to TRBJ2-5; 7 bases align to TRBD1. The CDR3 is 15 amino acids. Germline values: CDR1 SGHTA, CDR2 FQGTGA. The CDR3 nucleotides are TGTGCCAGCAGTTTAACAGGGGCGAGGTTAGAGACCCAGTACTTC. Its protein is CASSLTGARLETQYF. The full variable domain, its missing parts supplied by reference TRBV7-3 and TRBJ2-5, is GAGVSQTPSNKVTEKGKYVELRCDPISGHTALYWYRQSLGQGPEFLIYFQGTGAADDSGLPNDRFFAVRPEGSVSTLKIQRTERGDSAVYLCASSLTGARLETQYFGPGTRLLVL.

The gene calls are TRBV6-4 and TRBJ2-7, with a possible D match to TRBD1 (5 bases). CDR1 is MRHNA, CDR2 SNTAGT, per germline. CDR3 size: 13 residues. V was trimmed by 6 bases and J by 0 bases, leaving 9 bases between them. The CDR3 region is CASRGRASYEQYF. For the CDR3, the DNA is TGTGCCAGCAGGGGCAGGGCCTCCTACGAGCAGTACTTC.

The rearrangement joins TRBV30 to TRBJ1-4, with 10 bases aligning to TRBD1. V shed 0 bases and J 6 bases; nucleotides not matched to a gene: 1. The CDR3 spans 14 residues. The germline CDR1 and CDR2 sequences are GTSNPN and SVGIG (reference sequence). CDR3 DNA sequence: TGTGCCTGGAGTGTCGGGACAGGGGATGAAAAACTGTTTTTT. Protein product: CAWSVGTGDEKLFF.

The V and J genes are TRBV6-4 and TRBJ1-2; D unresolved. The V gene's germline CDR1 is MRHNA and CDR2 SNTAGT. Trimming removed 3 bases from V and 4 bases from J, with 9 bases in between. This CDR3 has 13 amino acids. The CDR3 here is CASSESSGYGYTF. The CDR3 nucleotides are TGTGCCAGCAGTGAGTCCAGTGGCTATGGCTACACCTTC.

The chain uses TRBV5-1 and TRBJ1-2; 9 bases are shared with TRBD1. Per germline, CDR1 SGHRS and CDR2 YFSETQ. The ends lost 0 bases at V and 2 bases at J; junction bases unmatched: 5. The CDR3 covers 16 residues. CDR3 loop: CASSLDTGGTNYGYTF. DNA of the CDR3: TGCGCCAGCAGCTTGGATACAGGGGGCACCAACTATGGCTACACCTTC.

The chain uses TRBV5-5 and TRBJ1-1; a weak D match, TRBD1 (6 bases). The V gene lost 0 bases and the J gene lost 4 bases, with 13 bases spanning the gap. The V gene's germline CDR1 is SGHKS and CDR2 YYEKEE (reference sequence). The CDR3 is made up of 15 amino acids. CDR3 sequence reads: CASSLEGGKITEAFF. The CDR3 nucleotides read TGTGCCAGCAGCTTGGAGGGGGGGAAGATCACTGAAGCTTTCTTT.

This chain connects TRBV6-5 to TRBJ1-6; a weak D match, TRBD1 (5 bases). Between the trimmed V and J ends, which lost 9 bases and 7 bases, there was a span of 10 bases. CDR1 is MNHEY, CDR2 SVGAGI, per germline. This CDR3 is built from 12 residues. The CDR3 coding sequence is TGTGCCAGTCAGGCAGGGAATTCACCCCTCCACTTT. Residues: CASQAGNSPLHF.

V gene TRBV6-5 combines with J gene TRBJ1-1; D unclear. The CDR3 has 12 amino acids. CDR1 is MNHEY and CDR2 is SVGAGI in the germline V gene. The V and J ends lost 8 bases and 8 bases respectively, with 15 bases between them. CDR3 coding DNA: TGTGCCAGCGCCTGGCTTGGTAGCGAAGCTTTCTTT. It is translated as CASAWLGSEAFF.

The gene calls are TRBV19 and TRBJ1-1, with 7 bases aligning to TRBD1. The CDR3 is 17 amino acids. V shed 7 bases and J 0 bases; nucleotides not matched to a gene: 14. Germline loops: CDR1 LNHDA, CDR2 SQIVND (reference sequence). The CDR3 here is CASKAGTVPIMNTEAFF. The DNA of the CDR3 is TGTGCCAGTAAGGCAGGGACAGTACCTATTATGAACACTGAAGCTTTCTTT.

The J gene is TRBJ1-2, the V gene TRBV12-3 or TRBV12-4, with D perhaps matching TRBD1 (6 bases). V shed 2 bases and J shed 5 bases, with 6 bases lying between them. This CDR3 has 12 residues. CDR3: CASSLQGYGYTF. The DNA of the CDR3 is TGTGCCAGCAGTTTACAGGGGTATGGCTACACCTTC.

Many counts were recorded for this clone. The chain uses TRBV2 and TRBJ1-1; TRBD1 agrees at 9 bases. Germline V gives CDR1 SNHLY, CDR2 FYNNEI. Trimming at V came to 6 bases and at J to 6 bases, leaving 5 bases not matched to a gene. The CDR3 runs 13 residues. The CDR3 spells CASRGDRAAEAFF. In DNA, the CDR3 is TGTGCCAGCAGGGGGGACAGGGCCGCTGAAGCTTTCTTT.

The chain has TRBV15 and TRBJ1-3, with D perhaps matching TRBD1 (6 bases). Germline V lookup: CDR1 LNHNV, CDR2 YYDKDF (reference sequence). This CDR3 is 16 amino acids long. V was shortened by 1 base and J by 0 bases, with 10 bases between the two germline ends. The CDR3 sequence: CATSRGQVNSGNTIYF. The CDR3, as DNA: TGTGCCACCAGCAGAGGACAGGTGAACTCTGGAAACACCATATATTTT.